This T cell receptor beta chain was observed in a study of T cell responses to AZD1222 COVID-19 vaccine. Overall study results and limits: Epitopes outside B.1.351 and B.1.1.7 mutated regions reportedly drew nearly half of spike TCRs. The donors showed a predominance of white British ancestry and of females, with possible underestimation of clonal diversity.

Some clones are missing from TCRdb's copy, which holds only in-frame ones; the method was immunoSEQ multiplex PCR. The data show about 160,000 clones, with around 92% seen just once and about 1% held by the top ten. The CDR3 consists of 15 residues. Trimming stripped 0 bases from V and 1 base from J, with 9 bases between. Germline assignment: CDR1 SGDLS and CDR2 YYNGEE. As concerns this clone: Its matching antigen is unknown.

V usage is TRBV9 and J usage is TRBJ2-3; D possibly corresponds to TRBD2 (6 bases). The source is an adult who received the AZD1222 COVID-19 vaccine. The specimen was peripheral blood, collected 28 days after the second AZD1222 dose. The CDR3 DNA follows: TGTGCCAGCAGCGTAGACCAGCGGGGCACAGATACGCAGTATTTT. Amino acid sequence: CASSVDQRGTDTQYF.